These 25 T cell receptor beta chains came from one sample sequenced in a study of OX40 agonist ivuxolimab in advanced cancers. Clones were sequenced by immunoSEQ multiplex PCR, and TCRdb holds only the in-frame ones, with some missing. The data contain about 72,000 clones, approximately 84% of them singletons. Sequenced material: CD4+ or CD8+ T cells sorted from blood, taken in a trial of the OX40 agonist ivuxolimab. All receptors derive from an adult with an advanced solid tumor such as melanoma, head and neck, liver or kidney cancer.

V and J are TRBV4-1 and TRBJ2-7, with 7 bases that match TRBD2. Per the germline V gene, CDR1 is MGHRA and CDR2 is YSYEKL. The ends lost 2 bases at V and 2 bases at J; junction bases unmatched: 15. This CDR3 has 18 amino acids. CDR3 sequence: CASSQRSPNGGRTYEQYF. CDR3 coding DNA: TGCGCCAGCAGCCAAAGGTCGCCAAACGGGGGGAGAACCTACGAGCAGTACTTC.

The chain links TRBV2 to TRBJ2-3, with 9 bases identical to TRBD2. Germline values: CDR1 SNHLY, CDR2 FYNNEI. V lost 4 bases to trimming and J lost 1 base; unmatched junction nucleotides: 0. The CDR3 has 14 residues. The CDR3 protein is CASSGTSGTDTQYF. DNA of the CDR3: TGTGCCAGCAGTGGGACTAGCGGCACAGATACGCAGTATTTT.

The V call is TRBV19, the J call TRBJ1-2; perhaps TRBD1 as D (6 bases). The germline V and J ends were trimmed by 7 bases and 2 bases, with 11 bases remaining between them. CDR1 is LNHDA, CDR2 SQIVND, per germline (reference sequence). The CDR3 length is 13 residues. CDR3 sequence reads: CASTGTKNYGYTF. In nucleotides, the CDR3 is TGTGCCAGTACCGGGACAAAGAACTATGGCTACACCTTC.

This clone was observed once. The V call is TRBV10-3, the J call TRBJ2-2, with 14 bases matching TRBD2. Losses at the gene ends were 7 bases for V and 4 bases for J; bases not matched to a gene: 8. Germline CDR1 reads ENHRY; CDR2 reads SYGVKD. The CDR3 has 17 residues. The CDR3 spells CAIMGTSGRFGTGELFF. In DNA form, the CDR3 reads TGTGCCATCATGGGGACTAGCGGGAGATTTGGCACCGGGGAGCTGTTTTTT.

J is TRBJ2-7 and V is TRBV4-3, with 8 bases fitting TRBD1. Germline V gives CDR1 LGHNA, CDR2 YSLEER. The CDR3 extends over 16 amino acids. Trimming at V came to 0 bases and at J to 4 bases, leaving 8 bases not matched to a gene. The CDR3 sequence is CASSQEEAGGYYEQYF. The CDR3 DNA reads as TGCGCCAGCAGCCAAGAGGAGGCAGGGGGCTATTACGAGCAGTACTTC.

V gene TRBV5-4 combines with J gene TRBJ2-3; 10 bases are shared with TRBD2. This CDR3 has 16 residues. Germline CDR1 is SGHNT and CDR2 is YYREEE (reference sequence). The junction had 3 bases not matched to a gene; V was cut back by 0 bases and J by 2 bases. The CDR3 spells CASSLGLAGFTDTQYF. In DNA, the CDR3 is TGTGCCAGCAGCTTGGGACTAGCGGGCTTCACAGATACGCAGTATTTT.

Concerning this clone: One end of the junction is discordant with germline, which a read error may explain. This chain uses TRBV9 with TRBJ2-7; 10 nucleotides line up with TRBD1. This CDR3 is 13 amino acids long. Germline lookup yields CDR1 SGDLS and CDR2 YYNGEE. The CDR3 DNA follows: TGTGCCAGCAGCATGACAGGGGGCGTGGAGCAGCACTTC. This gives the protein CASSMTGGVEQHF. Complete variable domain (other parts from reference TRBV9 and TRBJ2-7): DSGVTQTPKHLITATGQRVTLRCSPRSGDLSVYWYQQSLDQGLQFLIQYYNGEERAKGNILERFSAQQFPDLHSELNLSSLELGDSALYFCASSMTGGVEQHFGPGTRLTVT.

In nucleotides, the CDR3 is TGTGCCAGCAGCCAAGAAATTGTCGCTAGCGAGTACCAAGAGACCCAGTACTTC. It is translated as CASSQEIVASEYQETQYF. The V gene is TRBV4-2, the J gene TRBJ2-5, with D perhaps matching TRBD2 (6 bases). Trimming shortened V by 0 bases and J by 0 bases, and 17 bases separated the two germline ends. This CDR3 is built from 18 residues. CDR1 and CDR2 from the germline V gene are LGHNA and YNFKEQ.

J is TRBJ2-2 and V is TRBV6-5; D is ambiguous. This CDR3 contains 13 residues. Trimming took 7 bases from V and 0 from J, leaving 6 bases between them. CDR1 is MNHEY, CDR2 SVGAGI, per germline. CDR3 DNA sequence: TGTGCCAGCATGGCAGCGAACACCGGGGAGCTGTTTTTT. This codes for CASMAANTGELFF.

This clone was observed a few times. CDR3 coding DNA: TGTGCCAGCAGCTTAGTGGCCTGGGGATGGACCTATGGCTACACCTTC. Protein: CASSLVAWGWTYGYTF. The J gene is TRBJ1-2, the V gene TRBV11-3, with D uncertain. The CDR3 extends over 16 amino acids. CDR1 and CDR2 (germline): SGHNT, YENEEA. Trimming removed 1 base at V and 4 bases at J, with 16 bases between.

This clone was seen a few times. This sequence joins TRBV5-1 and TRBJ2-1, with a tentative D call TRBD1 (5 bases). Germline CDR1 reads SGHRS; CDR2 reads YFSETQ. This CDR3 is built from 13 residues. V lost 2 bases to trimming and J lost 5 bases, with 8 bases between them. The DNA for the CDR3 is TGCGCCAGCAGCTTAATGGACAACAATGAGCAGTTCTTC. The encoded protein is CASSLMDNNEQFF.

The CDR3 spells CAWSVPPQGGGKLFF. The CDR3, as DNA: TGTGCCTGGAGTGTTCCCCCACAGGGCGGGGGAAAACTGTTTTTT. The genes are TRBV30 and TRBJ1-4, with a tentative D call TRBD1 (6 bases). Germline CDR1 reads GTSNPN; CDR2 reads SVGIG (reference sequence). V was cut by 0 bases and J by 10 bases, with 18 bases left in between. The CDR3 has 15 residues.

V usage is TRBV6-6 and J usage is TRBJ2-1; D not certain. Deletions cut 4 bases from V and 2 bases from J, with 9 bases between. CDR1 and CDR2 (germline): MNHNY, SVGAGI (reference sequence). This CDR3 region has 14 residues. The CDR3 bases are TGTGCCAGCAGTTTGGGTAGGACCTACAATGAGCAGTTCTTC. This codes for CASSLGRTYNEQFF.

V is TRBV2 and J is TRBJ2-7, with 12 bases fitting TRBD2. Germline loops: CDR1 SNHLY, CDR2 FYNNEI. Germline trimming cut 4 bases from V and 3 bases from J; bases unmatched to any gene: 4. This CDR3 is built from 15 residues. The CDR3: CASSARLAGVYEQYF. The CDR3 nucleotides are TGTGCCAGCAGTGCACGACTAGCGGGAGTCTACGAGCAGTACTTC.

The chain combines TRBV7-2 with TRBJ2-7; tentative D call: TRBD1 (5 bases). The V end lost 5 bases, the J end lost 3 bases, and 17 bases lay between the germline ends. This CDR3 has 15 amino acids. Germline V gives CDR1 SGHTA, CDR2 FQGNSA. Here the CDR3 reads CASSEQAARGYEQYF. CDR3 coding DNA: TGTGCCAGCAGCGAACAGGCGGCTAGGGGCTACGAGCAGTACTTC.

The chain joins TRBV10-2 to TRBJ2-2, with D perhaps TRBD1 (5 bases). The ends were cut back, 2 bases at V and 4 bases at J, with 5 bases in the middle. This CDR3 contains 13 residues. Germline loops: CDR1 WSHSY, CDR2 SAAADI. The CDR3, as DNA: TGCGCCAGCAGTGAGCAGGGCACCGGGGAGCTGTTTTTT. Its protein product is CASSEQGTGELFF.

The chain's CDR3 is CASSLLSASGGIETQYF. The CDR3 nucleotides read TGTGCCAGCAGTTTATTGTCCGCTAGCGGGGGGATAGAGACCCAGTACTTC. This chain joins TRBV27 and TRBJ2-5, with TRBD2 matching 11 bases. The CDR3 length is 17 residues. CDR1 and CDR2 (germline): MNHEY, SMNVEV (reference sequence). V trimming: 1 base; J trimming: 4 bases; junction bases outside the gene matches: 8.

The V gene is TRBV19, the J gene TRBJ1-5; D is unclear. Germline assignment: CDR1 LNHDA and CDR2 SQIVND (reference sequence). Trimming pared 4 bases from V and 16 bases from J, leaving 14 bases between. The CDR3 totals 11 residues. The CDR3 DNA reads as TGTGCCAGTAGTACCAGCGGTCCTCTCCATTTT. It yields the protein CASSTSGPLHF.

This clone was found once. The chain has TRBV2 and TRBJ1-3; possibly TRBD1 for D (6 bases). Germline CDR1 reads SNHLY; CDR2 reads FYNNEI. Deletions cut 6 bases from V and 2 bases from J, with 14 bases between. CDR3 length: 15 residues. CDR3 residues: CASRKGGGPGNTIYF. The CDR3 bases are TGTGCCAGCAGGAAAGGAGGGGGACCTGGAAACACCATATATTTT.

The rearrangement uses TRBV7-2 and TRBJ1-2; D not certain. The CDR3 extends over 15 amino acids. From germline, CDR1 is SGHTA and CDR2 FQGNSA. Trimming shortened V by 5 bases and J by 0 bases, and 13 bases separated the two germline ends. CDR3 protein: CASSARTRANYGYTF. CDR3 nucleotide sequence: TGTGCCAGCAGCGCTCGTACCCGAGCTAACTATGGCTACACCTTC.

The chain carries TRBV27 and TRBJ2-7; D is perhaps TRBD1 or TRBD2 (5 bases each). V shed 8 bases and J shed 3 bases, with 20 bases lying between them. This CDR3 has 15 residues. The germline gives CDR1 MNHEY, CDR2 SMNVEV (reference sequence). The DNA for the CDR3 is TGTGCCAGCGGGGACGGCCGGGACGATTTCTACGAGCAGTACTTC. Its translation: CASGDGRDDFYEQYF.

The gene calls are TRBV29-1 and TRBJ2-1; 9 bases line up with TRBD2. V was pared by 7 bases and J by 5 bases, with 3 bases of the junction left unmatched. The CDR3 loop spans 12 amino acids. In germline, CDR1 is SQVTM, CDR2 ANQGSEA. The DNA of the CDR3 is TGCAGCGGACTAGCGGATCACAATGAGCAGTTCTTC. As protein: CSGLADHNEQFF.

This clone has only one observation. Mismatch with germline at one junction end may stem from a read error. The CDR3 loop is CASTLPPRNTEAFF. The CDR3 coding sequence is TGTGCCAGCACCTTACCCCCCCGAAACACTGAAGCTTTCTTT. J is TRBJ1-1 and V is TRBV7-9; no reliable D call. Germline values: CDR1 SEHNR, CDR2 FQNEAQ (reference sequence). The CDR3 has 14 residues.

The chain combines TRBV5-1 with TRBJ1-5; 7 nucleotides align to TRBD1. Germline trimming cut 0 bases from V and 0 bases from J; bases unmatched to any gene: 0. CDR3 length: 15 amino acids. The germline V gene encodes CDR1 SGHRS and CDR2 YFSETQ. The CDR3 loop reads CASSLGDSSNQPQHF. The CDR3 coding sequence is TGCGCCAGCAGCTTGGGGGACAGTAGCAATCAGCCCCAGCATTTT.

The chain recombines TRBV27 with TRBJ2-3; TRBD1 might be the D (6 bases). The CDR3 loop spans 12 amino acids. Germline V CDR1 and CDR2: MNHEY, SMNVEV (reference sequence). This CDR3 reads CVVGGYTDTQYF. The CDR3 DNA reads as TGTGTAGTAGGGGGATACACAGATACGCAGTATTTT.